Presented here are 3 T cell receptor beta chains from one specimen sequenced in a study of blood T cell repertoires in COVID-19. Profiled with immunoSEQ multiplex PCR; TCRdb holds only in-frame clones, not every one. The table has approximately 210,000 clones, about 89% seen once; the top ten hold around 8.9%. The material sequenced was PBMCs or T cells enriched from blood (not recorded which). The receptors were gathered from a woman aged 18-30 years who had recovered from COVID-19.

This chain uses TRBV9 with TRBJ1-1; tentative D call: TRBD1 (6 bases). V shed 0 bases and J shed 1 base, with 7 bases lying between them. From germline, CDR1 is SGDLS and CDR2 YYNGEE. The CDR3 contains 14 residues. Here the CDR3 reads CASSVGDTNTEAFF. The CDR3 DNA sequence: TGTGCCAGCAGCGTAGGGGACACGAACACTGAAGCTTTCTTT.

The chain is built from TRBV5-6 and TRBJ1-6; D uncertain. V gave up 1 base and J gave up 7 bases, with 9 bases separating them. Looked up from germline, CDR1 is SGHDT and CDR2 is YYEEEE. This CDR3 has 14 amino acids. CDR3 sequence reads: CASSLKRSNSPLHF. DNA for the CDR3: TGTGCCAGCAGCTTGAAGAGATCGAATTCACCCCTCCACTTT.

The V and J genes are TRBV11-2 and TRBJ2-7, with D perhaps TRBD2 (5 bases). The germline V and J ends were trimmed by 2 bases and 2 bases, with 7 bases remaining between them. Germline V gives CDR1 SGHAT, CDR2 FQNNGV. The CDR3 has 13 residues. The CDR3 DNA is TGTGCCAGCAGCTTATCCGGGGCCTACGAGCAGTACTTC. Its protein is CASSLSGAYEQYF.